Given below is one TCR beta chain in context. The antigen it binds to is not known. No quality values exist for individual bases; no much larger clone is one base distant. The germline V and J ends show losses of 5 bases and 10 bases respectively, and no gene match explains 12 bases of the junction. The CDR3 contains 13 residues, cysteine and phenylalanine counted. Kept here is only the CDR3 DNA, which spans 39 bases and is read in frame from base 1. In the germline V gene (reference sequence), CDR1 corresponds to GTSNPN and CDR2 to SVGIG. The sample comes from a study of T cell responses to AZD1222 COVID-19 vaccine (dated by TCRdb to the early 2020s). For context, the study as a whole: Because spike-specific TCR depth and breadth did not differ between the two schedules, AZD1222 recipients who got a second dose at roughly 4 weeks were pooled with those who got a second dose at roughly 12 weeks. Trial participants were enrolled into age subgroups of 18-55, 56-69 and 70-plus years, which contained 148, 28 and 57 TCR-sequenced participants, respectively. TCR sequencing was performed for 230 to 250 trial participants, of whom about 200 were given two doses of AZD1222 and around 25 were given two doses of MenACWY control vaccine.

The CDR3 regions of human TCRbeta chains were analyzed by immunosequencing. Concerning the study's data processing: TCRs in the repertoires were compared against a reference library of SARS-CoV-2-specific TCRs that had been generated with the MIRA antigen-specificity platform. Breadth was defined as the fraction of unique TCRs that were SARS-CoV-2-associated. Depth was defined as the fraction of total T cells that were SARS-CoV-2-associated. Using the MIRA data, each spike-specific TCR was mapped to the spike region that the TCR reacts to and placed in a CD4 or CD8 class. Log10-transformed breadth and depth values were compared by one-way ANOVA with Sidak's multiple comparisons tests. This is the immuneACCESS table as TCRdb keeps it, with only in-frame sequences that have V and J called. A part of the clones is gone; compared with another copy, unresolved V genes explain less than half, and the rest is unexplained. That table furnishes V, J and clone size, whereas the DNA furnished D and trimming. For this sample the table gives roughly 100,000 clones, of which approximately 91% were detected only once. Roughly 13% of the sample rests with the top ten.

The full study reports these points: The 56-69-year group was small, and its depth increase did not reach significance, likely because of low power. Participants were mostly white British and included more females than males, and it was suggested by the authors that clonal diversity may have been underestimated. The vaccine-associated CD4 TCRs covered the entire spike protein, and the dominant responses fell in regions 160-218 and 743-854. Epitopes outside the regions mutated in the B.1.351 and B.1.1.7 variants were reportedly recognized by nearly half of the unique spike-specific TCRs. No day 14 peak-response samples were available, so repertoires were characterized only after the peak T cell response. Spike-specific TCR breadth and depth rose significantly after two AZD1222 doses compared with day 0 and with MenACWY recipients. Conclusions about previously exposed vaccinees were limited because only six or seven AZD1222 recipients were SARS-CoV-2 seropositive at baseline.

The time point tag for this specimen amounts to: baseline before first vaccination. Vaccinee samples were obtained from the UK trials COV001 and COV002, which included a single-blind randomized controlled phase 2/3 trial of AZD1222 (ChAdOx1 nCoV-19) in healthy adults. For TCRbeta chain sequencing, PBMC samples were collected from trial participants at day 0 and at day 28 after the second dose. The receptor comes from an adult in good health. The chain employs TRBV30 and TRBJ1-2, and TRBD1 aligns with 8 junction nucleotides. The sequenced sample was peripheral blood, obtained on day 0 of AZD1222 vaccination. The bases read TGTGCCTGGGGCCTCGGGGGACAGGCTCTCTACACCTTC. Translation gives CAWGLGGQALYTF.